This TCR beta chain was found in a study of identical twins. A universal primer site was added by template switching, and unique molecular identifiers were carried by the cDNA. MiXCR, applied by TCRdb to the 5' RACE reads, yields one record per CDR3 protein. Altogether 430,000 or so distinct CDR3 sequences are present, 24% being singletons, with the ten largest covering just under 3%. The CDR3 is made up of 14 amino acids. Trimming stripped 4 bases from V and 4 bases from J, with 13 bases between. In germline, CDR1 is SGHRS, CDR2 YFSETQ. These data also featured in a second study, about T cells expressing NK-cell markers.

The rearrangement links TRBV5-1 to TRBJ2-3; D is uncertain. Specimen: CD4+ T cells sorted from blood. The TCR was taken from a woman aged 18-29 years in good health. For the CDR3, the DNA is TGCGCCAGCAGCGTTGACCCCGCACCAGATACGCAGTATTTT. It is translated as CASSVDPAPDTQYF.